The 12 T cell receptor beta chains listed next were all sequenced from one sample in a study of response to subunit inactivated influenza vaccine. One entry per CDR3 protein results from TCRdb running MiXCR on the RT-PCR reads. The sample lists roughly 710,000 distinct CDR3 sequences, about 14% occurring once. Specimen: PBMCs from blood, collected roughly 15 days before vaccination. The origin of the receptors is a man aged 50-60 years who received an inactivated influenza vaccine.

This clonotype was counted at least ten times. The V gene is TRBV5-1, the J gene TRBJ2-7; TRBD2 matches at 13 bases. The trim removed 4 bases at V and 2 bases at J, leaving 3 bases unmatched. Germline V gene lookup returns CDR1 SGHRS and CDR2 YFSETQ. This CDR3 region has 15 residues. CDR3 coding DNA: TGCGCCAGCAGCACGGGACTAGCGGGGACCTACGAGCAGTACTTC. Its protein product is CASSTGLAGTYEQYF.

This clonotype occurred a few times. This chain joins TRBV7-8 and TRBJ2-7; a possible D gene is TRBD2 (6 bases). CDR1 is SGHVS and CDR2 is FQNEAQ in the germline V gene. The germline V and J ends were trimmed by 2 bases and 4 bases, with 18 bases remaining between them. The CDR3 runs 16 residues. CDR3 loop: CASSLRSGVSSYEQYF. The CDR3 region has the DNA TGTGCCAGCAGCTTACGATCGGGAGTTTCCTCGTACGAGCAGTACTTC.

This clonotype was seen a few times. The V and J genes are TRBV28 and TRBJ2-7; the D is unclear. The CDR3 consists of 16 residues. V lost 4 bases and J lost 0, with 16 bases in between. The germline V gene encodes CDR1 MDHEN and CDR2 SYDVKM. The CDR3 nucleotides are TGTGCCAGCAGTTCCCCCCCGGGCAGAAACTCCTACGAGCAGTACTTC. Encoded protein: CASSSPPGRNSYEQYF. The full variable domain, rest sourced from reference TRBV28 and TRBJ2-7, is DVKVTQSSRYLVKRTGEKVFLECVQDMDHENMFWYRQDPGLGLRLIYFSYDVKMKEKGDIPEGYSVSREKKERFSLILESASTNQTSMYLCASSSPPGRNSYEQYFGPGTRLTVT.

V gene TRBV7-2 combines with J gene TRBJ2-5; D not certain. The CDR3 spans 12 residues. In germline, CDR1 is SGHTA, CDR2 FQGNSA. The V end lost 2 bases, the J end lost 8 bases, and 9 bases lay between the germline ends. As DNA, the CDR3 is TGTGCCAGCAGCTTAATTGGTCCTACCCAGTACTTC. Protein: CASSLIGPTQYF.

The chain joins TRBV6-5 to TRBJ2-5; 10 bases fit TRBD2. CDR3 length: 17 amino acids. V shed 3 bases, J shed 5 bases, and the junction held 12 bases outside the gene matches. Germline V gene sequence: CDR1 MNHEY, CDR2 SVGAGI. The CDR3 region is CASSYTRLAGGGETQYF. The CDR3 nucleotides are TGTGCCAGCAGTTATACGAGATTAGCGGGGGGTGGGGAGACCCAGTACTTC.

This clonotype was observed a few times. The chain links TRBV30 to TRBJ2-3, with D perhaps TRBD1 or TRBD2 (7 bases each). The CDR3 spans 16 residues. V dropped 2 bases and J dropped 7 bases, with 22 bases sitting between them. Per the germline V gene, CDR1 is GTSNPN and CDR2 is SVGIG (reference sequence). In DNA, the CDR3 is TGTGCCTGGAGTAAGGACAGGTTCCCGGGGGGAAATACGCAGTATTTT. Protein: CAWSKDRFPGGNTQYF.

The CDR3, as DNA: TGTGCCAGCAGCGTGACAGGGGATGGCGAGACCCAGTACTTC. Protein product: CASSVTGDGETQYF. This chain joins TRBV9 and TRBJ2-5, with 8 bases that match TRBD1. The CDR3 sequence is 14 residues long. The J segment lost 5 bases and the V segment lost 2 bases, leaving 5 bases of the junction unmatched. The germline gives CDR1 SGDLS, CDR2 YYNGEE.

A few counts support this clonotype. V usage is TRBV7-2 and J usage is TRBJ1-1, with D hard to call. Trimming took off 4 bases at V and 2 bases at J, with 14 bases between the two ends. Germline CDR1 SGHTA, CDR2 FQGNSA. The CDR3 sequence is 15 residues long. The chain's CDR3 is CASSWMNTGNTEAFF. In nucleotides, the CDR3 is TGTGCCAGCAGCTGGATGAATACGGGCAACACTGAAGCTTTCTTT.

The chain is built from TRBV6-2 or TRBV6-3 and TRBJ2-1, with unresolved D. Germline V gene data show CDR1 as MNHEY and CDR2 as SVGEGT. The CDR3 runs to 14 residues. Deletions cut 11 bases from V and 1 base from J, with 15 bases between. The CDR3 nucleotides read TGTGCCTCGCAGAGCGATCTTTCCTACAATGAGCAGTTCTTC. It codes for CASQSDLSYNEQFF.

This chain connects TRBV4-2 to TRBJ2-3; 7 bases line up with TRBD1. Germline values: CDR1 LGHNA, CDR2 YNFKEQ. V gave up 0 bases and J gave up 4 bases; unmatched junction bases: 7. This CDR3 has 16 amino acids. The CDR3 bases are TGTGCCAGCAGCCAAGAAGTTTGGCAGGGGGCAGATACGCAGTATTTT. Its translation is CASSQEVWQGADTQYF.

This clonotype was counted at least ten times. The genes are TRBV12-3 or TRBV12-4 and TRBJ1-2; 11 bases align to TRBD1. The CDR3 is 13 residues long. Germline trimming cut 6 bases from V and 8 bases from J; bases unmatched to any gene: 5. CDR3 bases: TGTGCCAGCAGGCGGACAGGGGGCAACGGCTACACCTTC. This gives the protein CASRRTGGNGYTF.

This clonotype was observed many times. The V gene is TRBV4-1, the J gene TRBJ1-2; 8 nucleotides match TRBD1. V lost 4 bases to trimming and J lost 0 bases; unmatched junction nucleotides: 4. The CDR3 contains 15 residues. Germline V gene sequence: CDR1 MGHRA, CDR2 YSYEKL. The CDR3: CASSRQGAANYGYTF. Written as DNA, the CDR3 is TGCGCCAGCAGCCGGCAGGGGGCGGCTAACTATGGCTACACCTTC.